The following is a TCR beta chain sequence with its context. As yet, its antigen is unknown. The entry originates in a study of T cell responses to AZD1222 COVID-19 vaccine. Study-level findings and limits: There were mostly white British donors and more females than males, and clonal diversity was possibly underestimated. Just a handful of AZD1222 recipients tested seropositive at baseline. Reportedly, close to half of spike-specific TCRs are directed against unmutated variant regions.

The data were produced by immunoSEQ multiplex PCR, yet TCRdb's version contains in-frame clones alone and is incomplete. The repertoire holds some 120,000 clones, with approximately 90% as singletons. V gave up 0 bases and J gave up 3 bases, with 9 bases separating them. The CDR3 has 15 residues. The V gene's germline CDR1 is SGHAT and CDR2 FQNNGV. The input for sequencing was peripheral blood, taken 28 days after the second AZD1222 dose. The receptor's source is an adult who received the AZD1222 COVID-19 vaccine. The genes are TRBV11-2 and TRBJ1-5; no clear D gene. The DNA for the CDR3 is TGTGCCAGCAGCTTAGAAGGCAGGAACAATCAGCCCCAGCATTTT. Protein sequence: CASSLEGRNNQPQHF. The variable domain in full, completed from reference TRBV11-2 and TRBJ1-5, reads EAGVAQSPRYKIIEKRQSVAFWCNPISGHATLYWYQQILGQGPKLLIQFQNNGVVDDSQLPKDRFSAERLKGVDSTLKIQPAKLEDSAVYLCASSLEGRNNQPQHFGDGTRLSIL.